A single sample gave rise to the 28 T cell receptor beta chains below, sequenced in a study of cytomegalovirus exposure and HLA in healthy donors. Repertoires were generated with immunoSEQ multiplex PCR, while TCRdb's copy carries only in-frame clones and drops some. The sample includes 150,000 to 180,000 clones, 80% to 90% seen only once; the top ten take about 22%. The specimen sequenced was PBMCs. These receptors came from a man younger than 35 in good health and CMV-seropositive.

This chain joins TRBV15 and TRBJ2-7; a possible D gene is TRBD1 (5 bases). Trimming took off 8 bases at V and 5 bases at J, with 25 bases between the two ends. Germline loops: CDR1 LNHNV, CDR2 YYDKDF (reference sequence). The CDR3 totals 16 residues. CDR3 in amino acids: CATRAATAPAYNEQYF. The CDR3 DNA reads TGTGCCACCCGTGCTGCGACAGCGCCTGCCTATAACGAGCAGTACTTC.

This chain joins TRBV9 and TRBJ2-4, with 9 nucleotides matching TRBD1. Looked up from germline, CDR1 is SGDLS and CDR2 is YYNGEE. J lost 9 bases, V lost 3 bases, and 7 bases had no gene match. The CDR3 sequence is 14 residues long. DNA for the CDR3: TGTGCCAGCAGCGCGGGGACAGGGATGGGCATTCAGTACTTC. Translation: CASSAGTGMGIQYF.

This clone was seen a single time. CDR3 amino acids: CASSTGTGTAQPQHF. DNA for the CDR3: TGTGCCAGCAGCACCGGGACAGGGACAGCTCAGCCCCAGCATTTT. The J gene is TRBJ1-5, the V gene TRBV7-8, with 9 positions matching TRBD1. The CDR3 has 15 residues. The germline V gene has CDR1 SGHVS and CDR2 FQNEAQ. V lost 5 bases, J lost 6 bases, and 8 bases stayed unmatched.

The chain links TRBV5-1 to TRBJ2-7, with D possibly matching TRBD1 (5 bases). The CDR3 is 11 residues long. Trimming removed 0 bases from V and 11 bases from J, with 9 bases in between. Germline CDR1 reads SGHRS; CDR2 reads YFSETQ. The CDR3 DNA reads TGCGCCAGCAGCTTGGACGGCAGGGAGTACTTC. It translates to CASSLDGREYF.

The rearrangement uses TRBV15 and TRBJ2-7, with D perhaps matching TRBD2 (6 bases). The germline CDR1 and CDR2 sequences are LNHNV and YYDKDF (reference sequence). The ends were cut back, 0 bases at V and 3 bases at J, with 6 bases in the middle. This CDR3 is built from 13 residues. CDR3 sequence (DNA): TGTGCCACCAGCAGAGATAGCGGCTACGAGCAGTACTTC. Amino acids: CATSRDSGYEQYF.

This chain uses TRBV7-9 with TRBJ1-1, with 7 bases that match TRBD1. CDR1 is SEHNR, CDR2 FQNEAQ, per germline (reference sequence). There are 13 residues in the CDR3. With V trimmed by 5 bases and J by 4 bases, 4 bases remained unmatched. In DNA, the CDR3 is TGTGCCAGCAGCCCGACAGGGCCCACTGAAGCTTTCTTT. Protein product: CASSPTGPTEAFF.

This clone was seen once. This rearrangement joins TRBV18 to TRBJ2-1; 7 bases are a match to TRBD2. The germline gives CDR1 KGHSH, CDR2 LQKENI. Trimming took 3 bases from V and 8 from J; bases not matched to a gene: 7. The CDR3 contains 14 residues. CDR3 bases: TGTGCCAGCTCACCGAGCGGGGAGGTCGATGAGCAGTTCTTC. This sequence encodes CASSPSGEVDEQFF. The full variable domain, its missing parts supplied by reference TRBV18 and TRBJ2-1, is NAGVMQNPRHLVRRRGQEARLRCSPMKGHSHVYWYRQLPEEGLKFMVYLQKENIIDESGMPKERFSAEFPKEGPSILRIQQVVRGDSAAYFCASSPSGEVDEQFFGPGTRLTVL.

The chain employs TRBV9 and TRBJ2-7; perhaps TRBD1 as D (6 bases). CDR1 and CDR2 from the germline V gene are SGDLS and YYNGEE. Trimming took 0 bases from V and 0 from J, leaving 10 bases between them. The CDR3 covers 15 residues. DNA for the CDR3: TGTGCCAGCAGCGTAGGGGTAGGGGGCTCCTACGAGCAGTACTTC. It yields the protein CASSVGVGGSYEQYF.

The chain joins TRBV29-1 to TRBJ1-2; no firm D call. V was cut by 8 bases and J by 2 bases, with 27 bases left in between. CDR1 and CDR2 (germline): SQVTM, ANQGSEA. This CDR3 is built from 17 residues. This chain's CDR3 is CSTVAPDKLLANYGYTF. DNA for the CDR3: TGCAGCACTGTGGCCCCCGACAAGCTGCTGGCCAACTATGGCTACACCTTC.

This chain links TRBV28 with TRBJ1-2; 8 bases map to TRBD1. The germline gives CDR1 MDHEN, CDR2 SYDVKM. Germline trimming cut 3 bases from V and 1 base from J; bases unmatched to any gene: 10. This CDR3 comprises 17 residues. The CDR3 loop is CASSFPRTGPLNYGYTF. DNA of the CDR3: TGTGCCAGCAGTTTCCCCAGGACAGGGCCCCTTAACTATGGCTACACCTTC.

This clone was seen a few times. The rearrangement uses TRBV11-2 and TRBJ2-2; TRBD2 is a possible D gene (5 bases). The CDR3 has 15 residues. V lost 5 bases, J lost 1 base, and 11 bases lay in between. The V gene's germline CDR1 is SGHAT and CDR2 FQNNGV. CDR3 DNA: TGTGCCAGCAGCCTCACTAGTTTGAACACCGGGGAGCTGTTTTTT. The encoded protein is CASSLTSLNTGELFF.

V is TRBV6-1 and J is TRBJ2-2; no clear D gene. The CDR3 has 15 residues. CDR1 MNHNS and CDR2 SASEGT come from the germline V gene. Trimming took 6 bases from V and 1 from J, leaving 12 bases between them. CDR3 DNA: TGTGCCAGCAGCAGGTCCTCCGGGAACACCGGGGAGCTGTTTTTT. Its translation: CASSRSSGNTGELFF.

J is TRBJ2-3 and V is TRBV4-1; D remains ambiguous. V shed 5 bases and J shed 6 bases, with 15 bases lying between them. From germline, CDR1 is MGHRA and CDR2 YSYEKL. The CDR3 has 14 residues. CDR3: CASSAQDLPDTQYF. The CDR3 DNA reads as TGCGCCAGCAGCGCGCAGGATCTTCCGGATACGCAGTATTTT.

The chain links TRBV19 to TRBJ2-3, with 9 bases lining up with TRBD1. This CDR3 spans 15 amino acids. The J segment lost 4 bases and the V segment lost 10 bases, leaving 12 bases of the junction unmatched. Germline lookup yields CDR1 LNHDA and CDR2 SQIVND (reference sequence). CDR3 nucleotides: TGTGCCACCTCGCTCTGGGACAGGGAGGCAGATACGCAGTATTTT. Its protein product is CATSLWDREADTQYF.

This clone has just a few counts. The rearrangement links TRBV11-2 to TRBJ1-6; D not resolved. The CDR3 length is 13 residues. V gave up 1 base and J gave up 7 bases, with 5 bases separating them. Per the germline V gene, CDR1 is SGHAT and CDR2 is FQNNGV. CDR3: CASSLGANSPLHF. The CDR3 DNA sequence: TGTGCCAGCAGCTTAGGGGCGAATTCACCCCTCCACTTT.

This chain connects TRBV10-3 to TRBJ2-7; 15 bases align to TRBD2. Per germline, CDR1 ENHRY and CDR2 SYGVKD. The CDR3 covers 16 residues. V gave up 3 bases and J gave up 4 bases; unmatched junction bases: 4. CDR3 nucleotides: TGTGCCATCAGTGATTACGGACTAGCGGGAGGGTACGAGCAGTACTTC. It translates to CAISDYGLAGGYEQYF.

The DNA of the CDR3 is TGTGCCAGCAGTTACTTCCTTGGACAGCACACTGAAGCTTTCTTT. Its protein is CASSYFLGQHTEAFF. This chain uses TRBV6-5 with TRBJ1-1; TRBD1 might be the D (6 bases). V lost 1 base to trimming and J lost 3 bases, with 12 bases between them. The CDR3 is made up of 15 amino acids. Germline V gene lookup returns CDR1 MNHEY and CDR2 SVGAGI.

The V gene is TRBV7-8, the J gene TRBJ2-3; 7 bases are a match to TRBD2. This CDR3 is 15 amino acids long. Germline values: CDR1 SGHVS, CDR2 FQNEAQ. The ends lost 5 bases at V and 2 bases at J; junction bases unmatched: 7. The DNA for the CDR3 is TGTGCCAGCAGCCCGTTCGGGGGGTCCACAGATACGCAGTATTTT. It specifies CASSPFGGSTDTQYF. Combining the CDR3 with reference TRBV7-8 and TRBJ2-3 gives the whole variable domain GAGVSQSPRYKVAKRGQDVALRCDPISGHVSLFWYQQALGQGPEFLTYFQNEAQLDKSGLPSDRFFAERPEGSVSTLKIQRTQQEDSAVYLCASSPFGGSTDTQYFGPGTRLTVL.

V and J are TRBV5-6 and TRBJ2-5; TRBD2 is a possible D gene (6 bases). V lost 4 bases and J 7 bases, leaving 20 bases between the germline ends. Germline CDR1 is SGHDT and CDR2 is YYEEEE. The CDR3 consists of 15 residues. CDR3 coding DNA: TGTGCCAGCAGCGAGGACTGGACGAGGGAGGCGACCCAGTACTTC. Translating it yields CASSEDWTREATQYF.

The chain employs TRBV9 and TRBJ1-2; the D gene is possibly TRBD1 (6 bases). Trimming took off 4 bases at V and 4 bases at J, with 14 bases between the two ends. CDR1 and CDR2 from the germline V gene are SGDLS and YYNGEE. This CDR3 region has 14 residues. CDR3 nucleotides: TGTGCCAGCAGCCCAATTGGGGGCCTCTATGGCTACACCTTC. Translating gives CASSPIGGLYGYTF.

The chain is built from TRBV6-1 and TRBJ2-7; 7 positions match TRBD2. The germline CDR1 and CDR2 sequences are MNHNS and SASEGT. V gave up 5 bases and J gave up 2 bases; unmatched junction bases: 9. The CDR3 loop spans 15 amino acids. CDR3 sequence reads: CASSPLGRHPYEQYF. The DNA for the CDR3 is TGTGCCAGCAGTCCCCTCGGGAGGCATCCCTACGAGCAGTACTTC.

Only one count was recorded for this clone. Here the CDR3 reads CASSLGGQVGDTEAFF. The CDR3, as DNA: TGTGCCAGCAGCTTAGGGGGACAGGTTGGGGACACTGAAGCTTTCTTT. The chain joins TRBV7-6 to TRBJ1-1; 8 bases map to TRBD1. Looked up from germline, CDR1 is SGHVS and CDR2 is FNYEAQ. There are 16 residues in the CDR3. V lost 1 base to trimming and J lost 3 bases; unmatched junction nucleotides: 7.

The CDR3 is CASSLTENTEAFF. CDR3 bases: TGTGCCAGCAGCCTAACAGAAAACACTGAAGCTTTCTTT. This sequence joins TRBV7-7 and TRBJ1-1, with no clear D. V was clipped by 5 bases and J by 2 bases, with 9 bases between them. Germline V gene data show CDR1 as SSHAT and CDR2 as FNYEAQ (reference sequence). The CDR3 loop spans 13 amino acids.

V and J are TRBV7-8 and TRBJ2-7; 7 positions match TRBD1. V lost 5 bases and J lost 12; bases outside the gene matches: 16. This CDR3 is built from 14 residues. Germline V gene sequence: CDR1 SGHVS, CDR2 FQNEAQ. CDR3 DNA: TGTGCCAGCAGCCCCCGGCGGACAACAGGGGCTCCGTACTTC. Amino acid sequence: CASSPRRTTGAPYF.

The chain combines TRBV13 with TRBJ2-7; 9 bases are shared with TRBD1. The germline V gene encodes CDR1 PRHDT and CDR2 FYEKMQ (reference sequence). V trimming: 5 bases; J trimming: 5 bases; junction bases outside the gene matches: 4. The CDR3 has 13 amino acids. The CDR3 nucleotides are TGTGCCAGCAGCCGCTGGACAGGGGACGAGCAGTACTTC. Amino acids: CASSRWTGDEQYF.

This rearrangement joins TRBV11-3 to TRBJ2-2; tentative D call: TRBD2 (5 bases). This CDR3 is built from 13 residues. With 1 base removed from V and 5 bases from J, the gap between germline ends came to 5 bases. The V gene's germline CDR1 is SGHNT and CDR2 YENEEA. The CDR3 sequence is CASSLAGTGELFF. CDR3 coding DNA: TGTGCCAGCAGCTTAGCGGGGACCGGGGAGCTGTTTTTT.

This rearrangement joins TRBV21-1 to TRBJ2-7; whether TRBD2, the table's D call, matches the DNA was not checked. TRBV21-1 is flagged as a pseudogene. The CDR3 covers 13 residues. DNA of the CDR3: TGTGCCAGCAGCAAAGTGAACGGTACCGAGCAGTACTTC. This codes for CASSKVNGTEQYF.

V is TRBV5-8 and J is TRBJ2-1; 10 bases align to TRBD1. The CDR3 runs 15 residues. CDR1 SGHTS and CDR2 YDEGEE come from the germline V gene. Unmatched junction bases numbered 9, after V lost 5 bases and J lost 7 bases. The CDR3 loop reads CASSLPGQGRNEQFF. CDR3 nucleotides: TGTGCCAGCAGTCTTCCGGGACAGGGGAGGAATGAGCAGTTCTTC.